These 12 T cell receptor beta chains were sequenced from one sample in a study of naive and memory T cell subsets. The beta constant-region primer was an equimolar mix of two oligonucleotides covering TRBC1 and TRBC2. The ligated cDNA underwent four PCR rounds using SP2 and nested alpha and beta constant-region primers. TCRdb analysed the UMI-ligation and nested PCR reads with MiXCR anew, one entry per CDR3 protein. Of 95,000 to 150,000 distinct CDR3 sequences in the sample, 35% to 45% were seen once. The source material was central memory CD4+ T cells from blood. The receptors derive from a human donor in good health.

V and J are TRBV7-9 and TRBJ2-7; 7 bases fit TRBD1. CDR1 is SEHNR and CDR2 is FQNEAQ in the germline V gene (reference sequence). CDR3 size: 14 residues. The J segment lost 3 bases and the V segment lost 7 bases, leaving 9 bases of the junction unmatched. The CDR3 here is CASTWDSEIYEQYF. CDR3 bases: TGTGCCAGCACCTGGGACAGCGAAATCTACGAGCAGTACTTC.

This chain joins TRBV6-2 or TRBV6-3 and TRBJ2-1, with TRBD2 as a possible D gene (5 bases). The length of the CDR3 is 15 residues. Germline V gene data show CDR1 as MNHEY and CDR2 as SVGEGT. The germline V and J ends were trimmed by 2 bases and 7 bases, with 15 bases remaining between them. This CDR3 is CASSYKGASRNEQFF. Written as DNA, the CDR3 is TGTGCCAGCAGTTACAAGGGAGCCTCAAGAAATGAGCAGTTCTTC.

The table lists this clonotype with many counts. The chain carries TRBV4-3 and TRBJ2-3; 9 bases are a match to TRBD1. Germline trimming cut 4 bases from V and 4 bases from J; bases unmatched to any gene: 6. Germline CDR1 and CDR2: LGHNA and YSLEER. CDR3 length: 15 residues. CDR3 in amino acids: CASSLQGASSDTQYF. CDR3 coding DNA: TGCGCCAGCAGCCTACAGGGGGCAAGTTCAGATACGCAGTATTTT.

CDR3 bases: TGTGCCAGCAGCCGGTTGGGGCAGGCATTGAACACTGAAGCTTTCTTT. Protein product: CASSRLGQALNTEAFF. The V and J genes are TRBV12-3 or TRBV12-4 and TRBJ1-1, with D perhaps matching TRBD1 (5 bases). Trimming removed 6 bases from V and 0 bases from J, with 17 bases in between. The CDR3 loop spans 16 amino acids.

The rearrangement links TRBV11-2 to TRBJ1-1; D unclear. Germline V gives CDR1 SGHAT, CDR2 FQNNGV. CDR3 size: 14 residues. V gave up 5 bases and J gave up 0 bases, with 10 bases separating them. The CDR3 loop is CASSPRTVNTEAFF. Written as DNA, the CDR3 is TGTGCCAGCAGCCCCCGGACGGTGAACACTGAAGCTTTCTTT.

This clonotype was seen repeatedly, ten times or more. CDR3 sequence (DNA): TGTGCCAGCAGTTTCTATTCTCCTCCGGAGGCAGATACGCAGTATTTT. It yields the protein CASSFYSPPEADTQYF. The V gene is TRBV28, the J gene TRBJ2-3, with D tentatively TRBD2 (5 bases). Trimming took off 3 bases at V and 4 bases at J, with 17 bases between the two ends. The CDR3 sequence is 16 residues long. Germline V CDR1 and CDR2: MDHEN, SYDVKM.

This clonotype was recorded a few times. This chain uses TRBV12-3 or TRBV12-4 with TRBJ1-2; TRBD1 matches at 7 bases. The CDR3 runs to 13 residues. J was trimmed by 7 bases and V by 5 bases; bases with no gene match: 7. The chain's CDR3 is CASSPTGRGGYTF. The CDR3 DNA follows: TGTGCCAGCAGTCCGACAGGGCGGGGTGGCTACACCTTC.

This clonotype has only a few counts. J is TRBJ1-3 and V is TRBV10-2; TRBD1 agrees at 9 bases. CDR3 length equals 14 residues. J lost 6 bases, V lost 10 bases, and 10 bases had no gene match. From germline, CDR1 is WSHSY and CDR2 SAAADI. This CDR3 is CATMGQGVENTIYF. The CDR3 nucleotides are TGCGCCACCATGGGACAGGGAGTTGAAAACACCATATATTTT.

The chain carries TRBV30 and TRBJ2-7; 10 nucleotides match TRBD1. CDR1 GTSNPN and CDR2 SVGIG come from the germline V gene (reference sequence). This CDR3 contains 16 residues. V shed 3 bases, J shed 3 bases, and the junction held 11 bases outside the gene matches. The CDR3 DNA is TGTGCCTGGAGCAAGGGGACAGGGGCATTCCTCTACGAGCAGTACTTC. It encodes CAWSKGTGAFLYEQYF.

This clonotype was counted only a few times. The gene calls are TRBV20-1 and TRBJ2-5; TRBD2 agrees at 9 bases. The CDR3 is made up of 14 amino acids. V shed 6 bases and J 2 bases; nucleotides not matched to a gene: 7. The germline V gene encodes CDR1 DFQATT and CDR2 SNEGSKA (reference sequence). DNA of the CDR3: TGCAGTGCGGAACGGACTAGCGTACAAGAGACCCAGTACTTC. Translated, it gives CSAERTSVQETQYF.

This chain links TRBV5-1 with TRBJ2-7; D ambiguous. CDR1 is SGHRS and CDR2 is YFSETQ in the germline V gene. This CDR3 comprises 13 residues. V gave up 0 bases and J gave up 5 bases, with 9 bases separating them. The CDR3 DNA follows: TGCGCCAGCAGCTTGGGGACCTCTGACGAGCAGTACTTC. Protein sequence: CASSLGTSDEQYF.

V usage is TRBV21-1 and J usage is TRBJ2-3; TRBD1, as called in the table, went unchecked against the DNA. TRBV21-1 corresponds to a pseudogene. This CDR3 spans 19 amino acids. The CDR3 is CASSSRLRQVGSPPDTQYF. DNA of the CDR3: TGTGCCAGCAGCAGCCGACTCCGACAGGTTGGATCCCCCCCAGATACGCAGTATTTT.